The 10 T cell receptor beta chains listed next were all sequenced from one sample in a study of cytomegalovirus exposure and HLA in healthy donors. PCR amplification relied on 60 Vbeta primers (plus 13 Jbeta primers). Produced via immunoSEQ multiplex PCR; TCRdb's table is partial and in-frame only. The repertoire holds some 160,000 clones, with 70% to 85% as singletons. Sequences were obtained from PBMCs. These receptors all stem from a male donor in good health and CMV-seronegative.

Points on this clone: Other DNA sequences in this sample translate to the same CDR3. V and J are TRBV5-4 and TRBJ2-7; 12 positions agree with TRBD2. CDR3 length equals 15 residues. The V and J ends lost 4 bases and 5 bases, in that order; junction bases with no gene match: 7. Germline-derived CDR1 and CDR2 are SGHNT and YYREEE (reference sequence). The CDR3 DNA reads as TGTGCCAGCAGCCTTCGGACTAGCGGGGTACACGAGCAGTACTTC. This sequence encodes CASSLRTSGVHEQYF.

This clone has a single count. The CDR3 DNA follows: TGTGCCAGCTCACCACCGGCTAGCGGGCACAATGAGCAGTTCTTC. Its translation: CASSPPASGHNEQFF. The chain joins TRBV18 to TRBJ2-1; 8 nucleotides agree with TRBD2. The germline V gene has CDR1 KGHSH and CDR2 LQKENI. The CDR3 totals 15 residues. V dropped 0 bases and J dropped 5; count of bases not matched to a gene: 3.

This chain connects TRBV7-3 to TRBJ2-3, with D maybe TRBD1 (5 bases). This CDR3 has 16 residues. CDR1 is SGHTA, CDR2 FQGTGA, per germline. The germline V and J ends were trimmed by 0 bases and 2 bases, with 12 bases remaining between them. The CDR3 sequence is CASSLTNEQVTDTQYF. CDR3 nucleotide sequence: TGTGCCAGCAGCTTAACGAACGAACAGGTCACAGATACGCAGTATTTT.

The V call is TRBV27, the J call TRBJ1-6; D gene unclear. V lost 7 bases and J 7 bases, leaving 14 bases between the germline ends. CDR3 size: 14 residues. Looked up from germline, CDR1 is MNHEY and CDR2 is SMNVEV (reference sequence). This CDR3 reads CASTAGSANSPLHF. CDR3 DNA sequence: TGTGCCAGCACGGCAGGTTCGGCAAATTCACCCCTCCACTTT.

The chain couples TRBV6-1 to TRBJ2-7; maybe TRBD1 (5 bases). The CDR3 runs 15 residues. V lost 5 bases to trimming and J lost 2 bases, with 16 bases between them. Looked up from germline, CDR1 is MNHNS and CDR2 is SASEGT. In DNA form, the CDR3 reads TGTGCCAGCAGTTTAATAGGGGTCCCCGCCTACGAGCAGTACTTC. Its translation is CASSLIGVPAYEQYF.

This clone has just a few counts. V and J are TRBV19 and TRBJ1-1, with D maybe TRBD1 (6 bases). Trimming cost V 7 bases and J 3 bases, with 24 bases left between them. Germline CDR1 LNHDA, CDR2 SQIVND (reference sequence). The CDR3 has 17 amino acids. As DNA, the CDR3 is TGTGCCAGTACCGCAAGAGGGACACGCTTAGGGGACACTGAAGCTTTCTTT. Protein product: CASTARGTRLGDTEAFF.

The rearrangement links TRBV5-1 to TRBJ2-3; 12 nucleotides line up with TRBD2. Germline CDR1 reads SGHRS; CDR2 reads YFSETQ. The CDR3 is 15 residues long. J was trimmed by 6 bases and V by 0 bases; bases with no gene match: 2. The CDR3 DNA sequence: TGCGCCAGCAGCTTGGAGCTAGCGGGGGGGGATACGCAGTATTTT. It is translated as CASSLELAGGDTQYF.

The rearrangement links TRBV7-2 to TRBJ2-3; 10 bases match TRBD2. CDR1 and CDR2 (germline): SGHTA, FQGNSA. V was clipped by 5 bases and J by 0 bases; unmatched bases: 11. CDR3 length equals 18 residues. In DNA form, the CDR3 reads TGTGCCAGCAGCCGGGCTGCTAGCGGGGGCCCAAGCACAGATACGCAGTATTTT. Protein product: CASSRAASGGPSTDTQYF.

The chain's CDR3 is CASSGDRPPYEQYF. In nucleotides, the CDR3 is TGTGCCAGCAGCGGGGACAGGCCCCCCTACGAGCAGTACTTC. The chain uses TRBV9 and TRBJ2-7; 8 bases agree with TRBD1. Germline V gene sequence: CDR1 SGDLS, CDR2 YYNGEE. The CDR3 is 14 residues long. The V gene end was trimmed by 3 bases and the J gene end by 2 bases; junction bases not matched to a gene: 4.

The chain is built from TRBV7-9 and TRBJ2-7; 8 bases fit TRBD1. The CDR3 runs to 15 residues. The V and J ends lost 2 bases and 7 bases, in that order; junction bases with no gene match: 10. Germline values: CDR1 SEHNR, CDR2 FQNEAQ (reference sequence). Here the CDR3 DNA reads TGTGCCAGCAGCTTACCCGGACAGGGCTTGGGGGAGCAGTACTTC. It is translated as CASSLPGQGLGEQYF.